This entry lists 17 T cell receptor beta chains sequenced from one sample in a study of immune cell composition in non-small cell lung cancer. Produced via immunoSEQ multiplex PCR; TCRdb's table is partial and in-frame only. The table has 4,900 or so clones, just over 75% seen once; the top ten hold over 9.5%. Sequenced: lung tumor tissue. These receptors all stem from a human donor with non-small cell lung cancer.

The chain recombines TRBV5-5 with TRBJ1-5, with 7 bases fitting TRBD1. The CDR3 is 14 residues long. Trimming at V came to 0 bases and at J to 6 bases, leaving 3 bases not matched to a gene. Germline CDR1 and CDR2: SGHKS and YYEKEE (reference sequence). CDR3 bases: TGTGCCAGCAGCTTGGAAGGGGGCGGTCAGCCCCAGCATTTT. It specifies CASSLEGGGQPQHF.

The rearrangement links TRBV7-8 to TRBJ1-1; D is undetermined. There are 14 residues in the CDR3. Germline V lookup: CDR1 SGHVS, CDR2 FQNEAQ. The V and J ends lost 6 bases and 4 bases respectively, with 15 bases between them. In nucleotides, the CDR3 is TGTGCCAGCAGTCTCCTCTACGGGAGCACTGAAGCTTTCTTT. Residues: CASSLLYGSTEAFF.

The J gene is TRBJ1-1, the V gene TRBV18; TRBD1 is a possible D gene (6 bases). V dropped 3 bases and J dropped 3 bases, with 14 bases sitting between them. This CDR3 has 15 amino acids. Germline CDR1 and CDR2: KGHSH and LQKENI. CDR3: CASSPNQGPDTEAFF. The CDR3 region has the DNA TGTGCCAGCTCACCCAACCAGGGGCCGGACACTGAAGCTTTCTTT.

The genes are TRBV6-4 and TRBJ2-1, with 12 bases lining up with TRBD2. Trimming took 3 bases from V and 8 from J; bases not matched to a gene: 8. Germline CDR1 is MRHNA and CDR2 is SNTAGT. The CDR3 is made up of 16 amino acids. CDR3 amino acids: CASSERLAGGHYEQFF. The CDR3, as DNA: TGTGCCAGCAGTGAGCGTCTAGCGGGAGGGCACTATGAGCAGTTCTTC.

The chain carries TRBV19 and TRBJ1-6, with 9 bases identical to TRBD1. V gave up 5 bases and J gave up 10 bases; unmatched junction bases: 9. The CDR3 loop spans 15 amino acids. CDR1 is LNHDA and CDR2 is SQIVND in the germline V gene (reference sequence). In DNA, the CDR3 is TGTGCCAGTAGTCGGGGGACAGGGTCGGGATCACCCCTCCACTTT. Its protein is CASSRGTGSGSPLHF.

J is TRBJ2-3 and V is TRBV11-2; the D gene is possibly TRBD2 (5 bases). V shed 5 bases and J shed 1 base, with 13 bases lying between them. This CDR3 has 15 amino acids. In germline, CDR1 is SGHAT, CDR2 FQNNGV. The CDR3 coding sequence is TGTGCCAGCAGCACTATGACCGGGGGCACAGATACGCAGTATTTT. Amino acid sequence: CASSTMTGGTDTQYF.

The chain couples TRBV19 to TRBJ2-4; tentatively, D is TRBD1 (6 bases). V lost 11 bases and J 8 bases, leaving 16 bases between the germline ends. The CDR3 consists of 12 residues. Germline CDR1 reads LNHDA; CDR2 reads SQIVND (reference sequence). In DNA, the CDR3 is TGTGCCGCCGGGCAGGGGTACGACATTCAGTACTTC. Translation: CAAGQGYDIQYF.

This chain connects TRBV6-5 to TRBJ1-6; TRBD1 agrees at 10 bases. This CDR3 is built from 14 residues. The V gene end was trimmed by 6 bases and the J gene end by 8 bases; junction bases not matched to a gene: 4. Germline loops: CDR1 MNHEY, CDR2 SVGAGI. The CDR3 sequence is CASRLGQGDSPLHF. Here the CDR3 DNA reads TGTGCCAGCAGATTAGGACAGGGGGATTCACCCCTCCACTTT.

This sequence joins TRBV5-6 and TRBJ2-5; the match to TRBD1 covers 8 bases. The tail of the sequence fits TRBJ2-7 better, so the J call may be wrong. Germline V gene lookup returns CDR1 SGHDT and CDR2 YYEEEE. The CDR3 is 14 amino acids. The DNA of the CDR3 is TGTGCCAGCAGCTGGGACAGGAGCTCCTACGAGCAGTACTTC. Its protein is CASSWDRSSYEQYF.

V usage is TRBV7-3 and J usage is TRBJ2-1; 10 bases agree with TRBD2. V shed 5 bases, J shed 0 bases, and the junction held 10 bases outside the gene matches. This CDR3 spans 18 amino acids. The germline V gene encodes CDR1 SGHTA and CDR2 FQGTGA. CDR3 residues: CASSPRTSGRSSYNEQFF. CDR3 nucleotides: TGTGCCAGCAGCCCCCGGACTAGCGGACGGAGCTCCTACAATGAGCAGTTCTTC.

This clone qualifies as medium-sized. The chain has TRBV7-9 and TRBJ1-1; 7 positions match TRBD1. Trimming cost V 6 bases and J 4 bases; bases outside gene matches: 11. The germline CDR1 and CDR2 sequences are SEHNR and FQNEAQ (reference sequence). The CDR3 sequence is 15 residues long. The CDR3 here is CASSRNRGGATEAFF. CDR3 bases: TGTGCCAGCAGTAGAAACAGGGGAGGAGCCACTGAAGCTTTCTTT.

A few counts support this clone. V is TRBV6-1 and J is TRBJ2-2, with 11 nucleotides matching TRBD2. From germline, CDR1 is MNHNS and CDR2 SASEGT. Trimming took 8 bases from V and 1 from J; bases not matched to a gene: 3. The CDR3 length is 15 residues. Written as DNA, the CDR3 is TGTGCCAGCGGGGGACTAGCGGAGAACACCGGGGAGCTGTTTTTT. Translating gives CASGGLAENTGELFF.

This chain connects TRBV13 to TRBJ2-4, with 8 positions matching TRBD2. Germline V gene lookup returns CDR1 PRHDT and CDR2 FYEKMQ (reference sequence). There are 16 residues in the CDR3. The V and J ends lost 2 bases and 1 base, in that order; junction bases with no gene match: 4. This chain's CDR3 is CASSLWRGAAKNIQYF. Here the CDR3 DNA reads TGTGCCAGCAGCTTATGGCGGGGGGCGGCCAAAAACATTCAGTACTTC. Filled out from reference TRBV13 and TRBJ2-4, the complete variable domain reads AAGVIQSPRHLIKEKRETATLKCYPIPRHDTVYWYQQGPGQDPQFLISFYEKMQSDKGSIPDRFSAQQFSDYHSELNMSSLELGDSALYFCASSLWRGAAKNIQYFGAGTRLSVL.

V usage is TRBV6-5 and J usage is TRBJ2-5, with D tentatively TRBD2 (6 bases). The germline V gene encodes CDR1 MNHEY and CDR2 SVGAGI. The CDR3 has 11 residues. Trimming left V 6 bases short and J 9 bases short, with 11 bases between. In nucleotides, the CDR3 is TGTGCCAGCAGCAGCGGGCGGGCCCAGTACTTC. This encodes CASSSGRAQYF.

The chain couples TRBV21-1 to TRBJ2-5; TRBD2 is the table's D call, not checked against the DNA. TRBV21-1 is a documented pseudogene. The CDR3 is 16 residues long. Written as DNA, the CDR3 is TGTGCCAGCAGCAAAGGTCGGGAGAGTCCTCGGGAGACCCAGTACTTC. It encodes CASSKGRESPRETQYF.

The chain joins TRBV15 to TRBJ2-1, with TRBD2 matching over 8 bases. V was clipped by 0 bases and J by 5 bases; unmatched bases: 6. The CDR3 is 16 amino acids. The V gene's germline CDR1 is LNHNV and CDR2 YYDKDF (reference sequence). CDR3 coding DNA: TGTGCCACCAGCAGAGATCGCGATAGCGGGAACAATGAGCAGTTCTTC. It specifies CATSRDRDSGNNEQFF.

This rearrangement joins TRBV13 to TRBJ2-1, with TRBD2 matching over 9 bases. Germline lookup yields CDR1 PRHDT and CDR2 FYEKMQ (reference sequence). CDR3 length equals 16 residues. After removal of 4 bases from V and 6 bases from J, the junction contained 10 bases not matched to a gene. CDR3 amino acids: CASSYVAGGGINEQFF. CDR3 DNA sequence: TGTGCCAGCAGCTACGTTGCGGGGGGGGGTATCAATGAGCAGTTCTTC. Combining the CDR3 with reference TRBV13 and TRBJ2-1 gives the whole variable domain AAGVIQSPRHLIKEKRETATLKCYPIPRHDTVYWYQQGPGQDPQFLISFYEKMQSDKGSIPDRFSAQQFSDYHSELNMSSLELGDSALYFCASSYVAGGGINEQFFGPGTRLTVL.